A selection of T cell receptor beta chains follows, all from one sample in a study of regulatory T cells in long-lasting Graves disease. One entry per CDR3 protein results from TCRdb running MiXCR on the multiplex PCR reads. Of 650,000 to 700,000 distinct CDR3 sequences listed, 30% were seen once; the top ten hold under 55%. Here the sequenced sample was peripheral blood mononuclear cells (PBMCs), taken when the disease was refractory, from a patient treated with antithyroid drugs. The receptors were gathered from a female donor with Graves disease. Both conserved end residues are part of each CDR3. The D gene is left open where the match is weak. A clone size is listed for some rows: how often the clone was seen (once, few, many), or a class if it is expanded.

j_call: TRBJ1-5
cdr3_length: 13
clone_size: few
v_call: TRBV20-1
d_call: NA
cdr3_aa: CSARGGFTQPQHF
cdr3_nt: TGCAGTGCTAGGGGGGGTTTTACTCAGCCCCAGCATTTT

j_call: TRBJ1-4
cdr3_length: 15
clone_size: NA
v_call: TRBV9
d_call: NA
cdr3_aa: CASSVGDNLWEKLFF
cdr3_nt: TGTGCCAGCAGCGTAGGGGACAATCTTTGGGAAAAACTGTTTTTT

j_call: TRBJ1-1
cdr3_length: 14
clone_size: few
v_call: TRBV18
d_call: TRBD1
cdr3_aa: CASSPTQGETEAFF
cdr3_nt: TGTGCCAGCTCACCGACCCAGGGGGAGACTGAAGCTTTCTTT

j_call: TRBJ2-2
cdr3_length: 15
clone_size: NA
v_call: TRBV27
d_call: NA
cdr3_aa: CASNAGTLNTGELFF
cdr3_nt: TGTGCCAGCAACGCCGGGACTCTGAACACCGGGGAGCTGTTTTTT

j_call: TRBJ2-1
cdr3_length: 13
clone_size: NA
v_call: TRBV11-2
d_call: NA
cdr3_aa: CASSQAGGHEQFF
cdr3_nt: TGTGCCAGCAGCCAGGCCGGGGGCCATGAGCAGTTCTTC

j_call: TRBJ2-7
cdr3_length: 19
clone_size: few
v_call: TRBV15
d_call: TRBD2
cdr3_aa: CATSRDRTSGRLSSYEQYF
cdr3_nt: TGTGCCACCAGCAGAGATCGGACTAGCGGGAGGCTGAGCTCCTACGAGCAGTACTTC

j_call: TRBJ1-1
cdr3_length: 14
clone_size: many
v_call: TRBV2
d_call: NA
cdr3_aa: CASSPERAVTEAFF
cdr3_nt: TGTGCCAGCAGTCCCGAAAGGGCAGTCACTGAAGCTTTCTTT

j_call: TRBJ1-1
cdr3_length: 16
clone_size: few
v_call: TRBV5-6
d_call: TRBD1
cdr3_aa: CASSYRGPMLNTEAFF
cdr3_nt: TGTGCCAGCAGCTACAGGGGGCCCATGCTTAACACTGAAGCTTTCTTT

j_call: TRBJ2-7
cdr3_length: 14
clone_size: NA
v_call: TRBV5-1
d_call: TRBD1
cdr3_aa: CASSWDRNAYEQYF
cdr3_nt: TGCGCCAGCAGCTGGGACAGGAATGCCTACGAGCAGTACTTC

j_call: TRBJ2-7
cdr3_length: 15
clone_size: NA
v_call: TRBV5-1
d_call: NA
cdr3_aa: CASSLGSLGTYEQYF
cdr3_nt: TGCGCCAGCAGCTTGGGGTCACTGGGGACCTACGAGCAGTACTTC

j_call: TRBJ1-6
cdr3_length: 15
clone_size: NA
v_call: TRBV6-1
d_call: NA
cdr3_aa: CASTKGQISNSPLHF
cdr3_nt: TGTGCCAGCACCAAAGGGCAGATAAGTAACTCACCCCTCCACTTT

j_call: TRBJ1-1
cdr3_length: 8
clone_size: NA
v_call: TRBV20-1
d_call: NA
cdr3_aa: CSAEGAFF
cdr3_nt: TGCAGTGCTGAAGGGGCTTTCTTT

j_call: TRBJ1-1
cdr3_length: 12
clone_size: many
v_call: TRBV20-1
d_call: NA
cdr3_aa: CSASPRNTEAFF
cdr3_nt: TGCAGTGCTAGCCCCAGGAACACTGAAGCTTTCTTT

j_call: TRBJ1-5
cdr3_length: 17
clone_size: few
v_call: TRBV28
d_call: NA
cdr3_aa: CASRYWVAGAFNQPQHF
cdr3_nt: TGTGCCAGCAGGTATTGGGTGGCAGGGGCCTTCAATCAGCCCCAGCATTTT

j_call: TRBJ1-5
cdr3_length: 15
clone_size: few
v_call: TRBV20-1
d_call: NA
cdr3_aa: CSGDIGPGGNQPQHF
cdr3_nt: TGCAGTGGAGACATAGGGCCGGGGGGTAATCAGCCCCAGCATTTT

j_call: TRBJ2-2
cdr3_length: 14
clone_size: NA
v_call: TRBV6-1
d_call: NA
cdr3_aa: CASLPDWNTGELFF
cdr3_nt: TGTGCCAGTCTTCCTGACTGGAACACCGGGGAGCTGTTTTTT

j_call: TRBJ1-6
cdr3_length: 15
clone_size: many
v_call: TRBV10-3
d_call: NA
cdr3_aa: CAISESFTGRSPLHF
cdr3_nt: TGTGCCATCAGTGAGTCGTTTACAGGGCGATCACCCCTCCACTTT

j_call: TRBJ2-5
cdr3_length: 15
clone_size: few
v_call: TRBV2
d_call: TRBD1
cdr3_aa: CASSLTGGGQETQYF
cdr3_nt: TGTGCCAGCAGTTTAACAGGGGGTGGTCAAGAGACCCAGTACTTC

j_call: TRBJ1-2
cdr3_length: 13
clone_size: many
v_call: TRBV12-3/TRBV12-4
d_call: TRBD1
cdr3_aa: CASSDRGSSGYTF
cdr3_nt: TGTGCCAGCAGTGACAGGGGGTCAAGCGGCTACACCTTC

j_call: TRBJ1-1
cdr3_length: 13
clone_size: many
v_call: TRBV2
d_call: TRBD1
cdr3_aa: CASSDRGPDEAFF
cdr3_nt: TGTGCCAGCAGTGACAGGGGGCCAGATGAAGCTTTCTTT

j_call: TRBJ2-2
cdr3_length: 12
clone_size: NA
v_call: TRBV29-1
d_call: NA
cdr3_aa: CSVLSGTGELFF
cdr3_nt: TGCAGCGTTCTCTCGGGCACCGGGGAGCTGTTTTTT

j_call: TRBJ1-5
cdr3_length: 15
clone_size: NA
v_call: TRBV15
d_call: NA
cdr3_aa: CATSSRTGSNQPQHF
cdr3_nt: TGTGCCACCAGCTCCCGGACGGGTAGCAATCAGCCCCAGCATTTT

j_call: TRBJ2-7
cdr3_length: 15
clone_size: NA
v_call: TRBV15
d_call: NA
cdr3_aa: CATSTVTGSSYEQYF
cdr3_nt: TGTGCCACCAGCACTGTGACAGGTTCCTCCTACGAGCAGTACTTC

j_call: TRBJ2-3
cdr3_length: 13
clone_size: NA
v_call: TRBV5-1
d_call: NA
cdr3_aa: CASSRADTDTQYF
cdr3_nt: TGCGCCAGCTCGCGCGCCGACACAGATACGCAGTATTTT

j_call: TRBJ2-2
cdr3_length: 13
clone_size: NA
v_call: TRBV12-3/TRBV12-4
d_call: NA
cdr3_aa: CASSSKGPGELFF
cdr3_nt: TGTGCCAGCAGTTCAAAAGGGCCCGGGGAGCTGTTTTTT

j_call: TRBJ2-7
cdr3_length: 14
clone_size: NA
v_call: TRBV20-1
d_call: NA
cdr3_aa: CSARGTTLPYEQYF
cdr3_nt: TGCAGTGCTAGAGGGACCACTCTGCCCTACGAGCAGTACTTC

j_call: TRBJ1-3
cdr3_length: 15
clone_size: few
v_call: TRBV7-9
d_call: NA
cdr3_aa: CASSLPVGQGNTIYF
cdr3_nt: TGTGCCAGCAGTCTACCCGTCGGACAAGGAAACACCATATATTTT

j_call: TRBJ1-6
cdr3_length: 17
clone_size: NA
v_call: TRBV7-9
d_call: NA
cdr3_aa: CASSSLEDRTFTSPLHF
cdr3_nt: TGTGCCAGCAGCTCCCTGGAGGACAGAACATTTACTTCACCCCTCCACTTT

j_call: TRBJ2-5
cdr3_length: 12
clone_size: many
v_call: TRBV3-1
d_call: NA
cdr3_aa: CASSQGRETQYF
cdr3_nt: TGTGCCAGCAGTCAGGGACGGGAGACCCAGTACTTC

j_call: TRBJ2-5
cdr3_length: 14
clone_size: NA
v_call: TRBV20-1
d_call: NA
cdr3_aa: CSAGRGLAGETQYF
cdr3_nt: TGCAGTGCTGGAAGGGGGCTAGCGGGAGAGACCCAGTACTTC

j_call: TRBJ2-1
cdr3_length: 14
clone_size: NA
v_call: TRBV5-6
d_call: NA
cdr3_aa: CASTLIRDYNEQFF
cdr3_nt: TGTGCCAGCACCTTGATCCGGGATTACAATGAGCAGTTCTTC

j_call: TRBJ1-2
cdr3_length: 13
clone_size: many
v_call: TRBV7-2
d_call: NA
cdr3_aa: CASSSYPGEGGTF
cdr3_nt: TGTGCCAGCAGCTCCTACCCAGGGGAGGGTGGCACCTTC

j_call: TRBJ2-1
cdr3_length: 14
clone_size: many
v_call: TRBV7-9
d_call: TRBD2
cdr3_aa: CASSSLTSGHEQFF
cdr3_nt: TGTGCCAGCAGCTCCCTGACTAGCGGCCATGAGCAGTTCTTC

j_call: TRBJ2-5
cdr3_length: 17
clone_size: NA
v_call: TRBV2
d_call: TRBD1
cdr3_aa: CASSDEDRGGVQETQYF
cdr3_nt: TGTGCCAGCAGTGACGAGGACAGGGGAGGGGTACAAGAGACCCAGTACTTC

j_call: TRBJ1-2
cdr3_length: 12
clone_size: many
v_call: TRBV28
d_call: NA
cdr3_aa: CASSFLDLGYTF
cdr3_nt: TGTGCCAGCAGTTTCCTGGACCTTGGCTACACCTTC

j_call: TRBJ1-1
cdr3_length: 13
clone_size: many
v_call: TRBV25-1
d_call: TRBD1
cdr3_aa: CASSENRGTEAFF
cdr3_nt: TGTGCCAGCAGTGAAAACAGGGGCACTGAAGCTTTCTTT

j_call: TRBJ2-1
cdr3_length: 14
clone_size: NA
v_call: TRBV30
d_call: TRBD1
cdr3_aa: CAWLNRGPADEQFF
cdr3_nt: TGTGCCTGGCTTAACAGGGGCCCGGCAGATGAGCAGTTCTTC

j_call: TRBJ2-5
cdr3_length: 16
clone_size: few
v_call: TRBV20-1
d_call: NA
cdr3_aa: CSVTPSEGREWETQYF
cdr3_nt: TGCAGTGTCACCCCCTCGGAGGGCCGGGAGTGGGAGACCCAGTACTTC

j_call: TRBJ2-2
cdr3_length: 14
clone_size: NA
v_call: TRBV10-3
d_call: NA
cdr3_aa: CASGGETNTGELFF
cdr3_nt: TGTGCCAGCGGTGGCGAGACGAACACCGGGGAGCTGTTTTTT

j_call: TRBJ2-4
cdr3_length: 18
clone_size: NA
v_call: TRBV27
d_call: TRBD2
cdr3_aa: CASSPLRVGGTPANIQYF
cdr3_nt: TGTGCCAGCAGCCCCCTAAGGGTCGGGGGGACGCCCGCGAACATTCAGTACTTC

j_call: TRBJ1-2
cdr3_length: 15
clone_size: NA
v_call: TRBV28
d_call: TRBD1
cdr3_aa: CASSSPQGVNYGYTF
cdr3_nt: TGTGCCAGCAGTTCCCCGCAGGGGGTTAACTATGGCTACACCTTC

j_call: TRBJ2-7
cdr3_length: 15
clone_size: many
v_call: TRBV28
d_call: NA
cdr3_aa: CASSLGVRAWDEQYF
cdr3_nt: TGTGCCAGCAGTTTAGGTGTCAGGGCGTGGGACGAGCAGTACTTC

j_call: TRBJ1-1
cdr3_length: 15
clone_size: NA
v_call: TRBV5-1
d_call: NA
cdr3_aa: CASSPEGRTNTEAFF
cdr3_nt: TGCGCCAGCAGCCCGGAAGGCCGGACGAACACTGAAGCTTTCTTT

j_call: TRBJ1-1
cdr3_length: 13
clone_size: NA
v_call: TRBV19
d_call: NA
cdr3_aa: CASRGLFHTEAFF
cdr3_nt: TGTGCCAGTAGAGGATTATTCCACACTGAAGCTTTCTTT

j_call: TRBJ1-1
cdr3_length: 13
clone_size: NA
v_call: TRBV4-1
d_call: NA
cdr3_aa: CASRLKVNTEAFF
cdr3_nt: TGCGCCAGCAGATTAAAGGTGAACACTGAAGCTTTCTTT

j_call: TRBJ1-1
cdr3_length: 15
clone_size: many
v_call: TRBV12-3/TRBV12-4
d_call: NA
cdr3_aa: CASIQWGGQHTEAFF
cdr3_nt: TGTGCCAGCATCCAATGGGGGGGGCAACACACTGAAGCTTTCTTT

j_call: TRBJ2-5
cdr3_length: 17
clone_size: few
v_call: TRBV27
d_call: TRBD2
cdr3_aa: CASSLLLAGAGFGTQYF
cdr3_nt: TGTGCCAGCAGTTTACTACTAGCGGGTGCAGGCTTTGGGACCCAGTACTTC

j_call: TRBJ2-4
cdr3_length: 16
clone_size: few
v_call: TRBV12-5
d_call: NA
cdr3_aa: CASGHPTRDAKNIQYF
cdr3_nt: TGTGCTAGTGGCCACCCGACTAGAGATGCCAAAAACATTCAGTACTTC

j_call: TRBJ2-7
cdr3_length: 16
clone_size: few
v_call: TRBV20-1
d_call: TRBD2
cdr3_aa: CSARATEGLIPYEQYF
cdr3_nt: TGCAGTGCTAGGGCTACAGAGGGACTAATACCCTACGAGCAGTACTTC

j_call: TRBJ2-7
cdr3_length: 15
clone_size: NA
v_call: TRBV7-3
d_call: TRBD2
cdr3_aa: CASSLSASGVYEQYF
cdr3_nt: TGTGCCAGCAGCTTATCGGCTAGCGGGGTGTACGAGCAGTACTTC

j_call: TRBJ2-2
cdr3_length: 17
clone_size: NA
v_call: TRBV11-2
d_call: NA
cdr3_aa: CASSLDPGEGKTGELFF
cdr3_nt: TGTGCCAGCAGCTTAGATCCGGGGGAAGGAAAGACCGGGGAGCTGTTTTTT

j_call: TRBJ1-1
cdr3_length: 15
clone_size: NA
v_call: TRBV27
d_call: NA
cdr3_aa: CASSLSVEAGTEAFF
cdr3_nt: TGTGCCAGCAGTTTATCGGTGGAAGCGGGGACTGAAGCTTTCTTT

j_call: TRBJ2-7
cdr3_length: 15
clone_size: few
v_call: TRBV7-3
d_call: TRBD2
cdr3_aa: CASSLNSGDGYEQYF
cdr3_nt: TGTGCCAGCAGCTTAAATAGCGGGGATGGCTACGAGCAGTACTTC

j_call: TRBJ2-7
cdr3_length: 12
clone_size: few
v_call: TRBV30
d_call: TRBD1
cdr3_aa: CAWRDRENEQYF
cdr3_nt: TGTGCCTGGAGGGACAGGGAAAACGAGCAGTACTTC

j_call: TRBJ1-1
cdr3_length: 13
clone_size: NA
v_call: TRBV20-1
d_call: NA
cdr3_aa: CSARTPPNTEAFF
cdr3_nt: TGCAGTGCTCGGACACCTCCGAACACTGAAGCTTTCTTT